A selection of T cell receptor beta chains follows, all from one sample in a study of cytomegalovirus exposure and HLA in healthy donors. Generated by immunoSEQ multiplex PCR, the TCRdb table keeps only in-frame clones and is missing some. The sample has approximately 300,000 clones, roughly 88% seen once. The sample was PBMCs. The receptors derive from a young woman in good health and CMV-seronegative. CDR3s include the opening cysteine and the closing phenylalanine or tryptophan. Each record gives: D gene, J gene, CDR3 length, clone size, V gene, CDR3 protein, CDR3 DNA. The D gene is left open where the match is weak. Not every row has a clone size; where given, it reads once, few, many or a size class.

d_call: TRBD2
j_call: TRBJ2-1
cdr3_length: 16
clone_size: few
v_call: TRBV18
cdr3_aa: CASSPPGLAGVREQFF
cdr3_nt: TGTGCCAGCTCACCCCCGGGACTAGCGGGAGTACGTGAGCAGTTCTTC

d_call: TRBD1
j_call: TRBJ2-7
cdr3_length: 13
clone_size: -
v_call: TRBV6-5
cdr3_aa: CASSYGRGSEQYF
cdr3_nt: TGTGCCAGCAGTTACGGCAGGGGGAGCGAGCAGTACTTC

d_call: -
j_call: TRBJ2-7
cdr3_length: 19
clone_size: -
v_call: TRBV2
cdr3_aa: CASKWGDPGSRGPTYEQYF
cdr3_nt: TGTGCCAGCAAGTGGGGGGATCCGGGGTCACGCGGACCCACCTACGAGCAGTACTTC

d_call: -
j_call: TRBJ2-7
cdr3_length: 15
clone_size: -
v_call: TRBV18
cdr3_aa: CASSGLKLTSYEQYF
cdr3_nt: TGTGCCAGCTCAGGACTAAAATTAACTTCCTACGAGCAGTACTTC

d_call: TRBD1
j_call: TRBJ2-7
cdr3_length: 15
clone_size: -
v_call: TRBV27
cdr3_aa: CASIPMTGGIYEQYF
cdr3_nt: TGTGCCAGCATCCCAATGACAGGGGGAATCTACGAGCAGTACTTC

d_call: -
j_call: TRBJ1-2
cdr3_length: 15
clone_size: -
v_call: TRBV29-1
cdr3_aa: CSVEDFIRGLYGYTF
cdr3_nt: TGCAGCGTTGAGGATTTTATCCGGGGTCTCTATGGCTACACCTTC

d_call: -
j_call: TRBJ1-1
cdr3_length: 13
clone_size: -
v_call: TRBV7-9
cdr3_aa: CASSQRYGTEAFF
cdr3_nt: TGTGCCAGCAGCCAACGGTATGGCACTGAAGCTTTCTTT

d_call: TRBD1
j_call: TRBJ1-4
cdr3_length: 15
clone_size: -
v_call: TRBV4-2
cdr3_aa: CASSQPGTGREKLFF
cdr3_nt: TGTGCCAGCAGCCAACCCGGGACAGGGCGTGAAAAACTGTTTTTT

d_call: -
j_call: TRBJ2-1
cdr3_length: 13
clone_size: -
v_call: TRBV6-5
cdr3_aa: CASSYVSQGEQFF
cdr3_nt: TGTGCCAGCAGTTACGTTAGCCAGGGTGAGCAGTTCTTC

d_call: TRBD2
j_call: TRBJ2-7
cdr3_length: 15
clone_size: once
v_call: TRBV6-5
cdr3_aa: CASSSALAGGPEQYF
cdr3_nt: TGTGCCAGCAGTTCCGCACTAGCGGGAGGGCCCGAGCAGTACTTC

d_call: TRBD1
j_call: TRBJ2-2
cdr3_length: 15
clone_size: once
v_call: TRBV6-5
cdr3_aa: CASSRDSSNTGELFF
cdr3_nt: TGTGCCAGCAGCCGGGACAGCTCGAACACCGGGGAGCTGTTTTTT

d_call: -
j_call: TRBJ1-1
cdr3_length: 14
clone_size: -
v_call: TRBV2
cdr3_aa: CASSEGQMNTEAFF
cdr3_nt: TGTGCCAGCAGTGAAGGACAGATGAACACTGAAGCTTTCTTT

d_call: -
j_call: TRBJ2-7
cdr3_length: 16
clone_size: -
v_call: TRBV25-1
cdr3_aa: CASTPGGQVSSYEQYF
cdr3_nt: TGTGCCAGCACCCCGGGGGGACAGGTGAGCTCCTACGAGCAGTACTTC

d_call: -
j_call: TRBJ1-4
cdr3_length: 15
clone_size: -
v_call: TRBV6-5
cdr3_aa: CASSYRQNVNEKLFF
cdr3_nt: TGTGCCAGCAGTTACCGCCAGAACGTAAATGAAAAACTGTTTTTT

d_call: -
j_call: TRBJ1-4
cdr3_length: 11
clone_size: -
v_call: TRBV20-1
cdr3_aa: CSASPGGKLFF
cdr3_nt: TGCAGTGCTAGTCCCGGGGGAAAACTGTTTTTT

d_call: TRBD1
j_call: TRBJ1-2
cdr3_length: 13
clone_size: -
v_call: TRBV28
cdr3_aa: CASSLAGGRSYTF
cdr3_nt: TGTGCCAGCAGTTTAGCAGGGGGCAGAAGCTACACCTTC

d_call: -
j_call: TRBJ2-1
cdr3_length: 15
clone_size: -
v_call: TRBV7-9
cdr3_aa: CASTPGRVPRDEQFF
cdr3_nt: TGTGCCAGCACCCCCGGCAGGGTCCCTCGTGATGAGCAGTTCTTC

d_call: -
j_call: TRBJ2-7
cdr3_length: 10
clone_size: -
v_call: TRBV20-1
cdr3_aa: CAGGRGEQYF
cdr3_nt: TGCGCCGGAGGTCGGGGCGAGCAGTACTTC

d_call: TRBD2
j_call: TRBJ2-2
cdr3_length: 17
clone_size: -
v_call: TRBV4-3
cdr3_aa: CASSQVPAGGVTGELFF
cdr3_nt: TGCGCCAGCAGCCAAGTCCCAGCGGGAGGTGTCACCGGGGAGCTGTTTTTT

d_call: TRBD1
j_call: TRBJ2-7
cdr3_length: 14
clone_size: -
v_call: TRBV19
cdr3_aa: CASSKTGLDYEQYF
cdr3_nt: TGTGCCAGTAGTAAGACAGGGCTGGACTACGAGCAGTACTTC

d_call: TRBD2
j_call: TRBJ2-2
cdr3_length: 17
clone_size: -
v_call: TRBV4-2
cdr3_aa: CASSPSEAGWNTGELFF
cdr3_nt: TGTGCCAGCAGCCCCTCTGAAGCGGGGTGGAACACCGGGGAGCTGTTTTTT

d_call: TRBD1
j_call: TRBJ2-7
cdr3_length: 14
clone_size: -
v_call: TRBV27
cdr3_aa: CASSTRTGGREQYF
cdr3_nt: TGTGCCAGCAGCACCCGGACAGGGGGTCGGGAGCAGTACTTC

d_call: -
j_call: TRBJ2-1
cdr3_length: 15
clone_size: -
v_call: TRBV5-4
cdr3_aa: CASSLEGGPDNEQFF
cdr3_nt: TGTGCCAGCAGCTTAGAGGGGGGGCCTGACAATGAGCAGTTCTTC

d_call: -
j_call: TRBJ1-2
cdr3_length: 19
clone_size: -
v_call: TRBV4-1
cdr3_aa: CASSQGARQGSGANYGYTF
cdr3_nt: TGCGCCAGCAGCCAAGGGGCCCGGCAGGGTAGCGGCGCAAACTATGGCTACACCTTC

d_call: -
j_call: TRBJ1-1
cdr3_length: 16
clone_size: -
v_call: TRBV5-1
cdr3_aa: CASSLGPLSWATEAFF
cdr3_nt: TGCGCCAGCAGCTTGGGCCCTTTGTCCTGGGCCACTGAAGCTTTCTTT

d_call: TRBD1
j_call: TRBJ1-2
cdr3_length: 15
clone_size: -
v_call: TRBV6-5
cdr3_aa: CASRGGTGVPYGYTF
cdr3_nt: TGTGCCAGCAGGGGGGGGACAGGGGTCCCCTATGGCTACACCTTC

d_call: TRBD2
j_call: TRBJ2-7
cdr3_length: 16
clone_size: few
v_call: TRBV4-3
cdr3_aa: CASSQDLMSGSGEQYF
cdr3_nt: TGCGCCAGCAGCCAAGATCTGATGAGCGGGAGCGGCGAGCAGTACTTC

d_call: TRBD1
j_call: TRBJ1-2
cdr3_length: 16
clone_size: -
v_call: TRBV7-2
cdr3_aa: CASSLQSTGTGRGYTF
cdr3_nt: TGTGCCAGCAGCTTACAGTCGACAGGGACAGGGCGCGGCTACACCTTC

d_call: -
j_call: TRBJ1-3
cdr3_length: 16
clone_size: -
v_call: TRBV27
cdr3_aa: CASSLTGVHSGNTIYF
cdr3_nt: TGTGCCAGCAGTTTAACGGGGGTCCACTCTGGAAACACCATATATTTT

d_call: -
j_call: TRBJ1-1
cdr3_length: 14
clone_size: -
v_call: TRBV6-6
cdr3_aa: CASSIFGGNTEAFF
cdr3_nt: TGTGCCAGCAGTATATTCGGGGGGAACACTGAAGCTTTCTTT

d_call: TRBD2
j_call: TRBJ2-7
cdr3_length: 15
clone_size: once
v_call: TRBV6-5
cdr3_aa: CASSYGAGGNYEQYF
cdr3_nt: TGTGCCAGCAGTTACGGGGCGGGAGGGAACTACGAGCAGTACTTC

d_call: -
j_call: TRBJ2-3
cdr3_length: 15
clone_size: -
v_call: TRBV2
cdr3_aa: CASSDLAGIPDTQYF
cdr3_nt: TGTGCCAGCAGTGATTTGGCAGGGATTCCAGATACGCAGTATTTT

d_call: TRBD2
j_call: TRBJ2-7
cdr3_length: 16
clone_size: -
v_call: TRBV9
cdr3_aa: CASSPTSSGINYEQYF
cdr3_nt: TGTGCCAGCAGCCCCACCTCTAGCGGGATCAACTACGAGCAGTACTTC

d_call: -
j_call: TRBJ2-5
cdr3_length: 15
clone_size: once
v_call: TRBV5-1
cdr3_aa: CASSLDVSRTETQYF
cdr3_nt: TGCGCCAGCAGCTTGGACGTAAGCCGCACGGAGACCCAGTACTTC

d_call: TRBD2
j_call: TRBJ2-3
cdr3_length: 15
clone_size: once
v_call: TRBV7-9
cdr3_aa: CASSLLAGVEDTQYF
cdr3_nt: TGTGCCAGCAGCCTCCTAGCGGGAGTCGAAGATACGCAGTATTTT

d_call: -
j_call: TRBJ1-1
cdr3_length: 15
clone_size: few
v_call: TRBV6-5
cdr3_aa: CASRLETGSGTEAFF
cdr3_nt: TGTGCCAGCAGACTCGAAACAGGGTCGGGCACTGAAGCTTTCTTT

d_call: TRBD2
j_call: TRBJ2-1
cdr3_length: 15
clone_size: -
v_call: TRBV19
cdr3_aa: CASSIPGRGYNEQFF
cdr3_nt: TGTGCCAGTAGTATCCCCGGGAGGGGCTACAATGAGCAGTTCTTC

d_call: TRBD2
j_call: TRBJ2-1
cdr3_length: 15
clone_size: -
v_call: TRBV9
cdr3_aa: CASSVLGGTYNEQFF
cdr3_nt: TGTGCCAGCAGCGTACTGGGGGGGACCTACAATGAGCAGTTCTTC

d_call: TRBD1
j_call: TRBJ2-2
cdr3_length: 17
clone_size: -
v_call: TRBV4-3
cdr3_aa: CASSHLHGTANTGELFF
cdr3_nt: TGCGCCAGCAGCCATCTACACGGGACAGCGAACACCGGGGAGCTGTTTTTT

d_call: TRBD1
j_call: TRBJ2-1
cdr3_length: 14
clone_size: -
v_call: TRBV10-3
cdr3_aa: CAISGTGGYNEQFF
cdr3_nt: TGTGCCATCAGCGGGACAGGGGGATACAATGAGCAGTTCTTC

d_call: -
j_call: TRBJ1-2
cdr3_length: 15
clone_size: -
v_call: TRBV28
cdr3_aa: CASSFEGEANYGYTF
cdr3_nt: TGTGCCAGCAGTTTCGAAGGAGAGGCTAACTATGGCTACACCTTC

d_call: -
j_call: TRBJ2-7
cdr3_length: 14
clone_size: -
v_call: TRBV6-5
cdr3_aa: CASRMGLSGYEQYF
cdr3_nt: TGTGCCAGCAGGATGGGCCTCTCCGGCTACGAGCAGTACTTC

d_call: TRBD2
j_call: TRBJ2-1
cdr3_length: 15
clone_size: -
v_call: TRBV5-4
cdr3_aa: CASSPAETGGDEQFF
cdr3_nt: TGTGCCAGCAGCCCGGCTGAGACGGGGGGGGATGAGCAGTTCTTC

d_call: -
j_call: TRBJ2-7
cdr3_length: 11
clone_size: -
v_call: TRBV5-5
cdr3_aa: CASGESYEQYF
cdr3_nt: TGTGCCAGCGGGGAGTCCTACGAGCAGTACTTC

d_call: TRBD1
j_call: TRBJ1-2
cdr3_length: 12
clone_size: few
v_call: TRBV30
cdr3_aa: CAWARGNYGYTF
cdr3_nt: TGTGCCTGGGCCAGGGGGAACTATGGCTACACCTTC

d_call: TRBD2
j_call: TRBJ2-7
cdr3_length: 15
clone_size: once
v_call: TRBV5-1
cdr3_aa: CASSPGLAPAVEQYF
cdr3_nt: TGCGCCAGCAGCCCGGGACTAGCGCCGGCTGTCGAGCAGTACTTC

d_call: TRBD1
j_call: TRBJ1-2
cdr3_length: 13
clone_size: -
v_call: TRBV6-5
cdr3_aa: CASSYSGTGGYTF
cdr3_nt: TGTGCCAGCAGCTACTCTGGGACAGGTGGCTACACCTTC

d_call: -
j_call: TRBJ2-7
cdr3_length: 14
clone_size: -
v_call: TRBV5-1
cdr3_aa: CASSLEAVSYEQYF
cdr3_nt: TGCGCCAGCAGCTTGGAGGCGGTCTCCTACGAGCAGTACTTC